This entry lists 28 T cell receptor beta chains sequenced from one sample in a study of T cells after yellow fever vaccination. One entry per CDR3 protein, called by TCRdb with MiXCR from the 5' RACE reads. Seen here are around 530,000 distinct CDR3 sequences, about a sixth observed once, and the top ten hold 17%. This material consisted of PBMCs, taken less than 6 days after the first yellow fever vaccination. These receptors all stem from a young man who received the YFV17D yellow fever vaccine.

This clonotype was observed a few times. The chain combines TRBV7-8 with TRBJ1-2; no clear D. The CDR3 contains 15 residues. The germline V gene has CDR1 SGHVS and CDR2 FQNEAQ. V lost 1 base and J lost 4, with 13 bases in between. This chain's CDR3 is CASSLGPGSPYGYTF. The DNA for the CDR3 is TGTGCCAGCAGCTTAGGGCCGGGATCACCCTATGGCTACACCTTC.

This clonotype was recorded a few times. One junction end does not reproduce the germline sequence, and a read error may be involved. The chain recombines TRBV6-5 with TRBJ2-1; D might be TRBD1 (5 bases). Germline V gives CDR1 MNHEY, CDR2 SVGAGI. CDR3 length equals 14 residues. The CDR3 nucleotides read TGTGCCAGCAGTTACGGGCAGGGCTACGATGAGCAGTTCTTC. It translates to CASSYGQGYDEQFF.

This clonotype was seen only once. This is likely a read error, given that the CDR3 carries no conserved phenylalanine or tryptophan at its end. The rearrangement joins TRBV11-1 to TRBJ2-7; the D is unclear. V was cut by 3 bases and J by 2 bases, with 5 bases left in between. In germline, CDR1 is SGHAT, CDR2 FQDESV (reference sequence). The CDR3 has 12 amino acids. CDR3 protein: CASSFSAYEQYL. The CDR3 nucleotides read TGTGCCAGCAGCTTCTCAGCCTACGAGCAGTACTTA.

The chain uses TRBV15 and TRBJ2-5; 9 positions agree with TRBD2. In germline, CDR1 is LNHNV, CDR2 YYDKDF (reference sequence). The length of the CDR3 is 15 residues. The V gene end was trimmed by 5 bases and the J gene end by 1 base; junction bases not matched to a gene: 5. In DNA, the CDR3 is TGTGCCACCAGCGGACGACTAGCGGTCCAAGAGACCCAGTACTTC. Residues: CATSGRLAVQETQYF.

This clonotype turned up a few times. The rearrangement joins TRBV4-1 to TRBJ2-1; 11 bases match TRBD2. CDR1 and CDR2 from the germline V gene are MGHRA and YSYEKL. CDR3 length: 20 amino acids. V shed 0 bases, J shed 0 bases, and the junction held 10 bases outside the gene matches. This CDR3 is CASSQDLVLAGGLSYNEQFF. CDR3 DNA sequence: TGCGCCAGCAGCCAAGATTTGGTCCTAGCGGGGGGTCTCTCCTACAATGAGCAGTTCTTC.

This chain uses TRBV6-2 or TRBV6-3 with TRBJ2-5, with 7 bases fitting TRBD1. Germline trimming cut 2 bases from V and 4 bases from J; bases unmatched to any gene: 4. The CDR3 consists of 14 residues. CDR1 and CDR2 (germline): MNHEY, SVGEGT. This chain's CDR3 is CASSYPGQAETQYF. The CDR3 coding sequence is TGTGCCAGCAGTTACCCCGGACAGGCAGAGACCCAGTACTTC.

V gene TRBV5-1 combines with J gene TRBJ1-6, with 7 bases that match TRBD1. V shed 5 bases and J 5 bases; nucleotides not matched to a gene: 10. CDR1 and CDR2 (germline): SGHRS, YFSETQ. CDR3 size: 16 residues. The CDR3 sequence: CASSAGTDVNNSPLHF. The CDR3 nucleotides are TGCGCCAGCAGTGCAGGGACAGACGTAAATAATTCACCCCTCCACTTT.

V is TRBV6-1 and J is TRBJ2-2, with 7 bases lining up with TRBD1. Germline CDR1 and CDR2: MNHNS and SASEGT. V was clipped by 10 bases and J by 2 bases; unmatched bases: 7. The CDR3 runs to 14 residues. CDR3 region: CATRQGLNTGELFF. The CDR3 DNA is TGTGCCACAAGACAGGGCCTAAACACCGGGGAGCTGTTTTTT.

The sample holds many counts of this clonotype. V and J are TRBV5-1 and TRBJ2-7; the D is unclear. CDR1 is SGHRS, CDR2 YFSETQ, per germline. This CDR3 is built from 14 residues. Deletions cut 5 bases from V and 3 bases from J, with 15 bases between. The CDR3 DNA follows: TGCGCCAGCAGATTAGCCTCCTTGAGCTACGAGCAGTACTTC. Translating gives CASRLASLSYEQYF.

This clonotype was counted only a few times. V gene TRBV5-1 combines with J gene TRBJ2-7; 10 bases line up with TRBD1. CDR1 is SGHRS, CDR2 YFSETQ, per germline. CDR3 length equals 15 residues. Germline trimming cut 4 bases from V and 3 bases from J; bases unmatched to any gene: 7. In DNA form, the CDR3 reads TGCGCCAGCAGCCCCCGGACAGGGGGTTTCTACGAGCAGTACTTC. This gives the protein CASSPRTGGFYEQYF.

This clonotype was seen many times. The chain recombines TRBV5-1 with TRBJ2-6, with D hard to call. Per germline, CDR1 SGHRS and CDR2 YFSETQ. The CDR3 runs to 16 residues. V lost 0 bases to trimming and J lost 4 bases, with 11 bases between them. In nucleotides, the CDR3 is TGCGCCAGCAGCTTGGATCTGCGACGCGGGGCCAACGTCCTGACTTTC. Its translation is CASSLDLRRGANVLTF.

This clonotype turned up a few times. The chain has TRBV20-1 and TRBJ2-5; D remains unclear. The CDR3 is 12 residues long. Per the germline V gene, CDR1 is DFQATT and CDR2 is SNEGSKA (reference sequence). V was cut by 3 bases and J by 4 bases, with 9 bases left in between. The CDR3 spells CSASDNLETQYF. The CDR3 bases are TGCAGTGCTAGCGACAATTTAGAGACCCAGTACTTC.

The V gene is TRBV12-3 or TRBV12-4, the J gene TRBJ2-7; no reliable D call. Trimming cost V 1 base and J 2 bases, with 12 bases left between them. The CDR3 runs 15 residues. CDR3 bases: TGTGCCAGCAGTTTAGATTACAGTGTAACCTACGAGCAGTACGTC. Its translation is CASSLDYSVTYEQYV.

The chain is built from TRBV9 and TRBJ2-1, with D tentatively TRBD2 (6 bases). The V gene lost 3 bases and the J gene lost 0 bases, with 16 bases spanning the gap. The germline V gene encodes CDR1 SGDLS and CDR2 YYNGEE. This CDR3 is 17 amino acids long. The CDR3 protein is CASSASRGSGSYNEQFF. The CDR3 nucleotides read TGTGCCAGCAGCGCCAGCAGAGGTAGCGGCTCCTACAATGAGCAGTTCTTC. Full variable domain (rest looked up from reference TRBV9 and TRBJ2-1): DSGVTQTPKHLITATGQRVTLRCSPRSGDLSVYWYQQSLDQGLQFLIQYYNGEERAKGNILERFSAQQFPDLHSELNLSSLELGDSALYFCASSASRGSGSYNEQFFGPGTRLTVL.

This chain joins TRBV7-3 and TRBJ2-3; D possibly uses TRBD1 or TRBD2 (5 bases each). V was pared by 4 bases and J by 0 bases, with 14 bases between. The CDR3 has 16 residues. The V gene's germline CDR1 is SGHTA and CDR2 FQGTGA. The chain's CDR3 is CASSSGTQLSTDTQYF. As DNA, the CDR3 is TGTGCCAGCAGCTCAGGGACCCAACTGAGCACAGATACGCAGTATTTT.

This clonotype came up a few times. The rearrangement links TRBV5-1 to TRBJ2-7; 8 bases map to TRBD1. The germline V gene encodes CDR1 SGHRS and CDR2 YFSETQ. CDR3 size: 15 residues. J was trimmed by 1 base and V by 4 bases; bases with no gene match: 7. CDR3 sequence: CASSPGQGHSYEQYF. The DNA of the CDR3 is TGCGCCAGCAGCCCAGGACAGGGTCATTCCTACGAGCAGTACTTC. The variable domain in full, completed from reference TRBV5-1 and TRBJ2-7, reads KAGVTQTPRYLIKTRGQQVTLSCSPISGHRSVSWYQQTPGQGLQFLFEYFSETQRNKGNFPGRFSGRQFSNSRSEMNVSTLELGDSALYLCASSPGQGHSYEQYFGPGTRLTVT.

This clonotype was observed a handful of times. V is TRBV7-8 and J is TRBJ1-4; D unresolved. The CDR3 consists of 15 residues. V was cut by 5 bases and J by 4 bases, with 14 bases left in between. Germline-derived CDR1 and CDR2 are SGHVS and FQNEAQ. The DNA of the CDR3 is TGTGCCAGCAGCACTCCCCGGATGGGTAATGAAAAACTGTTTTTT. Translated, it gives CASSTPRMGNEKLFF.

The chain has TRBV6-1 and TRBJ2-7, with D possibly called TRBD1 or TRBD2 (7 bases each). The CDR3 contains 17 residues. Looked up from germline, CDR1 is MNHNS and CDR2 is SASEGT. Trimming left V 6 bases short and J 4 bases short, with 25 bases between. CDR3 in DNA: TGTGCCAGCAGCCTACGACAGGGTCCTGTCGGGAGGTACGAGCAGTACTTC. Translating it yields CASSLRQGPVGRYEQYF.

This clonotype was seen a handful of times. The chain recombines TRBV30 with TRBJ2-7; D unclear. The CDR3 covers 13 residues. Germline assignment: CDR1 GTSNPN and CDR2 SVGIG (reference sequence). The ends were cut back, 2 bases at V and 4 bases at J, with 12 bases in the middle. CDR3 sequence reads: CAWSYGLEYEQYF. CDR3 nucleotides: TGTGCCTGGAGTTACGGGTTGGAATACGAGCAGTACTTC.

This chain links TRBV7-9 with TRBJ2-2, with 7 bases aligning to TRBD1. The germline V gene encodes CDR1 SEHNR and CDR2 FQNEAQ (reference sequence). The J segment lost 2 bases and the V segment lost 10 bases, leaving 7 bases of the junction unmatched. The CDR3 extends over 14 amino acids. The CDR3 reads CAMGQSGNTGELFF. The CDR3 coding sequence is TGTGCCATGGGACAGTCGGGCAACACCGGGGAGCTGTTTTTT. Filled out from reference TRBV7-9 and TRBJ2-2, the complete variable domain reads DTGVSQNPRHKITKRGQNVTFRCDPISEHNRLYWYRQTLGQGPEFLTYFQNEAQLEKSRLLSDRFSAERPKGSFSTLEIQRTEQGDSAMYLCAMGQSGNTGELFFGEGSRLTVL.

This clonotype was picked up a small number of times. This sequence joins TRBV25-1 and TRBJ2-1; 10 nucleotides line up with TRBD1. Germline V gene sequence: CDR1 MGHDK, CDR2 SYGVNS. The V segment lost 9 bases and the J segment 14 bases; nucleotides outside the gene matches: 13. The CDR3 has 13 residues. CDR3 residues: CASEGQGSPAEFF. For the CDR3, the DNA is TGTGCCAGTGAGGGACAGGGGTCGCCCGCGGAGTTCTTC.

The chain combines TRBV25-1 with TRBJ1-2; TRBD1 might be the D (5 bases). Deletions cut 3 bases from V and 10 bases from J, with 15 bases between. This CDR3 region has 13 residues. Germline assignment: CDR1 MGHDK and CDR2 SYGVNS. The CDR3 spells CASSEEWGPLYTF. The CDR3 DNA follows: TGTGCCAGCAGTGAGGAATGGGGCCCTCTCTACACCTTC.

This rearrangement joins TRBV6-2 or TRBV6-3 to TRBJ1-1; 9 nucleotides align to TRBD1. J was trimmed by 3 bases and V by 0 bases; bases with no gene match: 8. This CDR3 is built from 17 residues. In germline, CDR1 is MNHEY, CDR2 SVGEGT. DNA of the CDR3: TGTGCCAGCAGTTACTCACCGACAGGGGGTATGGACACTGAAGCTTTCTTT. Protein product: CASSYSPTGGMDTEAFF.

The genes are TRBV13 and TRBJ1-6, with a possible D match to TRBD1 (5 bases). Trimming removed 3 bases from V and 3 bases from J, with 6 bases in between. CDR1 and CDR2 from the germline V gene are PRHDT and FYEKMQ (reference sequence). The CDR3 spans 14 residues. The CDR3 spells CASSFQGYNSPLHF. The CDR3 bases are TGTGCCAGCAGCTTCCAGGGCTATAATTCACCCCTCCACTTT. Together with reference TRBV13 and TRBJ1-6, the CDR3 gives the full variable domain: AAGVIQSPRHLIKEKRETATLKCYPIPRHDTVYWYQQGPGQDPQFLISFYEKMQSDKGSIPDRFSAQQFSDYHSELNMSSLELGDSALYFCASSFQGYNSPLHFGNGTRLTVT.

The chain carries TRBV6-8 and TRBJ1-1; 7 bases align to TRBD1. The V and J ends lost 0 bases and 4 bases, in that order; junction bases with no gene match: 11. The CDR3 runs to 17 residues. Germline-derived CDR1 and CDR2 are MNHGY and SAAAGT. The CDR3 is CASSYSTREGGLTEAFF. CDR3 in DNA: TGTGCCAGCAGTTACTCGACGCGAGAAGGGGGCCTCACTGAAGCTTTCTTT.

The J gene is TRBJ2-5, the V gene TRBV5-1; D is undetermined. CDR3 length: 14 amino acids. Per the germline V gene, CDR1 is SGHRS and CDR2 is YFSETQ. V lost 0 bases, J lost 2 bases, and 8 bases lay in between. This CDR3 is CASSLDPVQETQYF. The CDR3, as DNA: TGCGCCAGCAGCTTGGATCCAGTACAAGAGACCCAGTACTTC.

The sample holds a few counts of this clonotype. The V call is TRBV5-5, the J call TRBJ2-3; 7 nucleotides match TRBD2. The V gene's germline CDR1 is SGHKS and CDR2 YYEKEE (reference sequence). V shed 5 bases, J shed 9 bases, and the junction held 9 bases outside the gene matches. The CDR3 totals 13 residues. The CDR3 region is CASRVGSAGTQYF. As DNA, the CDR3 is TGTGCCAGCAGGGTTGGATCAGCGGGGACGCAGTATTTT.

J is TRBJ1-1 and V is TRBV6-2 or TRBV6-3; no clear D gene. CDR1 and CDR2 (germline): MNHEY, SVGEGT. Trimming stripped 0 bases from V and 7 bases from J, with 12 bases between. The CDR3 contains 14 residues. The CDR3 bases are TGTGCCAGCAGTTACTCGACTCTGGGGTTTGAAGCTTTCTTT. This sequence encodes CASSYSTLGFEAFF.